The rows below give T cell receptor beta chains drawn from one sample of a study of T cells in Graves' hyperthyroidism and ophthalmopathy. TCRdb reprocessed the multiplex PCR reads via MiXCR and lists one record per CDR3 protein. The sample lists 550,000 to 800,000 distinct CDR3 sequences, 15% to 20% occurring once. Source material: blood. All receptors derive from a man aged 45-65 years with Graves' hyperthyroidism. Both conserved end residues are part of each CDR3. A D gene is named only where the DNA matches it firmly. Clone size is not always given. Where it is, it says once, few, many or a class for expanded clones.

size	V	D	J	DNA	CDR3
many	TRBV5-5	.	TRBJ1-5	TGTGCCAGCAGCGGCGAGGCGGCCGATAGCAATCAGCCCCAGCATTTT	CASSGEAADSNQPQHF
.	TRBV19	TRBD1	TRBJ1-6	TGTGCCACCTCGACAGGGGATAATTCACCCCTCCACTTT	CATSTGDNSPLHF
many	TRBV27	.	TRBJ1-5	TGTGCCAGCAGTTTATCTAATAGCAATCAGCCCCAGCATTTT	CASSLSNSNQPQHF
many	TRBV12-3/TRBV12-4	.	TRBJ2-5	TGTGCCAGCAGTGTAAACAGGGTGGAGACCCAGTACTTC	CASSVNRVETQYF
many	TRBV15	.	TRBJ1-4	TGTGCCACCAGCAGAGATGGAGTTACAAGACTGAATGAAAAACTGTTTTTT	CATSRDGVTRLNEKLFF
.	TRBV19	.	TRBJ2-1	TGTGCCAGTAGTATGGGGTCGGGAGTAAATGAGCAGTTCTTC	CASSMGSGVNEQFF
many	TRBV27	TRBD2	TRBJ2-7	TGTGCCAGCAGCGGACTAGAGTCATTCTACGAGCAGTACTTC	CASSGLESFYEQYF
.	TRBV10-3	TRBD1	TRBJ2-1	TGTGCCTCCAGGACAGGGGGTAGGGATGAGCAGTTCTTC	CASRTGGRDEQFF
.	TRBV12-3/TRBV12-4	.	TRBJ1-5	TGTGCCAGCAGCCAAGCGGGGGACCATTGGGGGTACGGCAATCAGCCCCAGCATTTT	CASSQAGDHWGYGNQPQHF
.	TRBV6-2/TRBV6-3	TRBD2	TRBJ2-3	TGTGCCAGCAGATCTATAGCGGGAGGGTCCGATACGCAGTATTTT	CASRSIAGGSDTQYF
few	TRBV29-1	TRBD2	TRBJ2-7	TGCAGCGTTGTAGCGGGGGGCATCTACGAGCAGTACTTC	CSVVAGGIYEQYF
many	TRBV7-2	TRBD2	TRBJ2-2	TGTGCCAGCAGCTCCGGGACTAGCGGGAGAATCGGGGAGCTGTTTTTT	CASSSGTSGRIGELFF
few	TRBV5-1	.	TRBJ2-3	TGCGCCAGCAGCTCCGGACAGCCTGAGACAGATACGCAGTATTTT	CASSSGQPETDTQYF
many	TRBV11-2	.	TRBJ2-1	TGTGCCAGCAGCCTAGGGTTCAATGAGCAGTTCTTC	CASSLGFNEQFF
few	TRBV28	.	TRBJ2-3	TGTGCCAGCAGTTTCGCGGCAGGCACAGATACGCAGTATTTT	CASSFAAGTDTQYF
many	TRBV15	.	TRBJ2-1	TGTGCCACCAGCAGAGGCGGGGAGTACAATGAGCAGTTCTTC	CATSRGGEYNEQFF
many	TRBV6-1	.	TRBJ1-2	TGTGCCAGCAGTGAGGGCGGTCCGGGGGCTTTCTATGGCTACACCTTC	CASSEGGPGAFYGYTF
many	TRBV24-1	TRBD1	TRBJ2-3	TGTGCCACCAGTGATCCGAGGACAGGGGGCGGTTCCACAGATACGCAGTATTTT	CATSDPRTGGGSTDTQYF
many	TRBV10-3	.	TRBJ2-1	TGTGCCATCAGTGAGTCGACTCGGAGACTTAGCAGCTCCTACAATGAGCAGTTCTTC	CAISESTRRLSSSYNEQFF
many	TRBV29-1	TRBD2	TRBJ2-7	TGCAGCGTTAGATTTAGCGGGGGATACGAGCAGTACTTC	CSVRFSGGYEQYF
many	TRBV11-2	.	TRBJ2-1	TGTGCCAGCAGCGGTAGGGGCAGGGCTGAGCAGTTCTTC	CASSGRGRAEQFF
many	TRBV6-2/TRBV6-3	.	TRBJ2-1	TGTGCCAGCAGAGTAAATGAGCAGTTCTTC	CASRVNEQFF
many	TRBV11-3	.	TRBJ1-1	TGTGCCAGCAGACCCCACGGGACGGGGACTAACACTGAAGCTTTCTTT	CASRPHGTGTNTEAFF
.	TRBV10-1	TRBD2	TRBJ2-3	TGCGCCAGCAGTGAGTTTAGCGGGAAGGGCACAGATACGCAGTATTTT	CASSEFSGKGTDTQYF
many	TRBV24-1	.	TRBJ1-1	TGTGCCACCAGTGATGAACTTCTGCGGACAGCCCGGACTGAAGCTTTCTTT	CATSDELLRTARTEAFF
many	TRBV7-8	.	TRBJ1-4	TGTGCCAGCAGCAGACCTCGGGGCTCTATTAATGAAAAACTGTTTTTT	CASSRPRGSINEKLFF
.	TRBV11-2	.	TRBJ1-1	TGTGCCAGCAGCCCCACCGGGACACCTGAAGCTTTCTTT	CASSPTGTPEAFF
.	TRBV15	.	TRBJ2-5	TGTGCCACCAGCAGAGATGGACGGGTTCAAGAGACCCAGTACTTC	CATSRDGRVQETQYF
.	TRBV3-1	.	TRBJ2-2	TGTGCCAGCAGCCAAAATCCTGGAAACGCCGGGGAGCTGTTTTTT	CASSQNPGNAGELFF
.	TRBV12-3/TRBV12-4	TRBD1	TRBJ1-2	TGTGCCAGCAGTTTAGTGGCCGGGACAGCCCATGGCTACACCTTC	CASSLVAGTAHGYTF
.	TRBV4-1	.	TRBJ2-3	TGCGCCAGCAGCCTAGTGGGGAGCCCCGCAGATACGCAGTATTTT	CASSLVGSPADTQYF
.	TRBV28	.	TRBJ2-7	TGTGCCAGCAGTACGGGGGATGTGGGGAACTATGAGCAGTACTTC	CASSTGDVGNYEQYF
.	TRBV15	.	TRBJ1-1	TGTGCCACCAGCGATAAAACTGAAGCTTTCTTT	CATSDKTEAFF
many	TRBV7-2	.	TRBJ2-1	TGTGCCAGCAGCGAAACTAGGAGCTCCTACAATGAGCAGTTCTTC	CASSETRSSYNEQFF
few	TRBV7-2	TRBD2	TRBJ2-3	TGTGCCAGCAGCTACGATCCTAGCGGGAGAGTGGGCACAGATACGCAGTATTTT	CASSYDPSGRVGTDTQYF
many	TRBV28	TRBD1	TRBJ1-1	TGTGCCAGCAGTTTAGGGACAGGCTGGGGGACTGAAGCTTTCTTT	CASSLGTGWGTEAFF
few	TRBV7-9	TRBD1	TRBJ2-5	TGTGCCAGCAGTCAGGGACAGGGGCCGTACCAAGAGACCCAGTACTTC	CASSQGQGPYQETQYF
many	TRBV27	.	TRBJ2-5	TGTGCCAGCAGTTTAATATCCAGCCAAGAGACCCAGTACTTC	CASSLISSQETQYF
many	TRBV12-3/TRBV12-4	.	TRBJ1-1	TGTGCCAGCAGTTCCGGTCTTAGGACTGAAGCTTTCTTT	CASSSGLRTEAFF
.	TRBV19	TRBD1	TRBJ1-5	TGTGCCAGTAGTATTACTGGAAGGACAGGGAGGAAACAGCCCCAGCATTTT	CASSITGRTGRKQPQHF
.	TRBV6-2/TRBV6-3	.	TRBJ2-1	TGTGCCAGTAGGTCGGCAGAAACCTACAATGAGCAGTTCTTC	CASRSAETYNEQFF
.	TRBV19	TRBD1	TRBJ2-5	TGTGCCAGTAGTTCTTACCAGGGGGAGCAGTACTTC	CASSSYQGEQYF
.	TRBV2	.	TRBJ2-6	TGTGCCAGCATCAGACAGGCTCCTCTCTCTGGGGCCAACGTCCTGACTTTC	CASIRQAPLSGANVLTF
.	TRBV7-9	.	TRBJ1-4	TGTGCCAGCAGCCCGGGACTCGGAAAACTGTTTTTT	CASSPGLGKLFF
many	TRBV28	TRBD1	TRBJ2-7	TGTGCCAGCAGTCCTTGGGACAGTACCTACGAGCAGTACTTC	CASSPWDSTYEQYF
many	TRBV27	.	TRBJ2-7	TGTGCCAGCAGTTTATTTCCCCTTGACAGGGCAGCGGGAGTGTCCTACGAGCAGTACTTC	CASSLFPLDRAAGVSYEQYF
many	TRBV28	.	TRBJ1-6	TGTGCCAGCAGTTCGGGACACCTGAGCTCCTATAATTCACCCCTCCACTTT	CASSSGHLSSYNSPLHF